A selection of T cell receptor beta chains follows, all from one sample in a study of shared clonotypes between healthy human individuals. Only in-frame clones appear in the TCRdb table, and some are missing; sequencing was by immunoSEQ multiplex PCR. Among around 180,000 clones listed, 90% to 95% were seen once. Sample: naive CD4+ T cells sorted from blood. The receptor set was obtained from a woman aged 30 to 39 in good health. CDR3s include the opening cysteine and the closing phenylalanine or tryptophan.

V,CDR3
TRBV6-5,CASRKLANTGELFF
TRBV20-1,CSAYSYEQYF
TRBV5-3,CARRLSTGTGANEQYF
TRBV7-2,CASSLRGTSTEQFF
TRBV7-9,CASSLGKITGGYQPQHF
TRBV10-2,CASSEQGAYTGQYF
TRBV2,CASRGLAGFNEQFF
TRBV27,CASSSTSGSYNEQFF
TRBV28,CASIPRDGLTDTQYF
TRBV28,CASNAGTAYEQYF
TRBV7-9,CASSLPDQTNEQFF
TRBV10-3,CAISGSYEQYF
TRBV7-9,CASSLEGWNTEAFF
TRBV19,CASSRAGIAPQETQYF
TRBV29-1,CSVATGVRNTEAFF
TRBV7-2,CASSPVAGSYEQYF
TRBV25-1,CASSEPTAGPFTYNEQFF
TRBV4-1,CASSQVGGGHSREKLFF
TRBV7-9,CASSLAWTSGIHYEQYF
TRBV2,CASSGTGLQPQHF
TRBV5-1,CASSLGHRHGYTF
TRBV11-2,CASSSEPGTRTNEQFF
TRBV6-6,CASRRPQRYEQYF
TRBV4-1,CASSPPTTRRISTDTQYF
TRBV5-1,CASSLDGQPYEQYF
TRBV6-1,CASSDLHILQPQHF
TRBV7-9,CASSQGPNTEAFF
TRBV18,CASSPGYSYEQYF
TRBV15,CATSRGGSTDTQYF
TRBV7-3,CASSLTTTGPEQFF
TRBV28,CASSLGQNTGELFF
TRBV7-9,CASSLGLRTSGYEQYF
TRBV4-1,CASSQSRTGGIGYTF
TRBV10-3,CAISESSGINYNSPLHF
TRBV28,CASNTGGAYEQYF
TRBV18,CASSRQSGEQFF
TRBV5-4,CASSPGLAITYEQYF
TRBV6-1,CASSELAGGRYSSTDTQYF
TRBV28,CASRGSGTAVYEQYF
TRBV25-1,CASSAVYGYTF